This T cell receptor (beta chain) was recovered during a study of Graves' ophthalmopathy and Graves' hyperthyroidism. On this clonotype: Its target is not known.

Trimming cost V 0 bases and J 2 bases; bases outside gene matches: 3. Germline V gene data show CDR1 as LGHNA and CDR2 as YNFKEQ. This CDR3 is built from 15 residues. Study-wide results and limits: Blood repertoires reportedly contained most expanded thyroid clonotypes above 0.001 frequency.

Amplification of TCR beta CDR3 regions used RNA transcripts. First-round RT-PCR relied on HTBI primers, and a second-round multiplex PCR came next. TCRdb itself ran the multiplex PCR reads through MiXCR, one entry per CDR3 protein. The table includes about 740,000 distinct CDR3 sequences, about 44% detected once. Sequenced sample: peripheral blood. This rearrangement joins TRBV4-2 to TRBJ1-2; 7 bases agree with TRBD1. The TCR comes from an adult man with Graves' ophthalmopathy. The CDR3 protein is CASSQERGRNYGYTF. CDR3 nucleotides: TGTGCCAGCAGCCAAGAGAGGGGGCGCAACTATGGCTACACCTTC.